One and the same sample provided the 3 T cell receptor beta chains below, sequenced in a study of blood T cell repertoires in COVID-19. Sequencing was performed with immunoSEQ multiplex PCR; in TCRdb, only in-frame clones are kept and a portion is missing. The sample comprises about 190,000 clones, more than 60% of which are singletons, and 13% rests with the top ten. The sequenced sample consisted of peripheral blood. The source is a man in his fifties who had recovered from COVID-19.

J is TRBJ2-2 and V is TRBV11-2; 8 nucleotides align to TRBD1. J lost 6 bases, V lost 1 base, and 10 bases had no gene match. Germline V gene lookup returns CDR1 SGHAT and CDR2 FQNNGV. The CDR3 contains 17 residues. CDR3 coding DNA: TGTGCCAGCAGCTTAGGCTTCGGACAGGGCAATCCCGGGGAGCTGTTTTTT. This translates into CASSLGFGQGNPGELFF.

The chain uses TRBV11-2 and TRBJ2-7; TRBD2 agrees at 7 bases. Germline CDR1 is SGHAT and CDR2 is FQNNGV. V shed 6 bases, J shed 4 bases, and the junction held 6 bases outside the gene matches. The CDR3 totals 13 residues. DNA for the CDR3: TGTGCCAGCAGTCGGGGGGAGATATACGAGCAGTACTTC. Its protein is CASSRGEIYEQYF.

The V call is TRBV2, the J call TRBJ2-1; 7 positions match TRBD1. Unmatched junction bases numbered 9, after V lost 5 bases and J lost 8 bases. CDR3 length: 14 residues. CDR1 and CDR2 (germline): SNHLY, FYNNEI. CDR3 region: CASSPYDREYEQFF. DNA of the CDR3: TGTGCCAGCAGTCCGTACGACAGGGAGTATGAGCAGTTCTTC.